The rows below give T cell receptor beta chains drawn from one sample of a study of shared clonotypes between healthy human individuals. Sequenced by immunoSEQ multiplex PCR; TCRdb stores in-frame clones only, minus some. The sample has about 1.5 million clones; 95% to 99% are singletons. Material for sequencing was naive CD4+ T cells sorted from blood. The source of these receptors is a man younger than 40 in good health. The CDR3 runs from the conserved cysteine through the conserved F or W. A D gene is named only where the DNA matches it firmly. Only some rows state a clone size, as once, few, many or a class for expanded clones.

>NA|TRBJ2-1|NA|TRBV7-9
TGTGCCAGCAGCTTTAACGAGGGGCTTGAGCAGTTCTTC
CASSFNEGLEQFF
>NA|TRBJ2-7|TRBD2|TRBV11-2
TGTGCCAGCAGCTTCTACCGGGGGGTCGAGCAGTACTTC
CASSFYRGVEQYF
>NA|TRBJ1-2|TRBD1|TRBV15
TGTGCCACCAGCAGAGATCGAGGGGACAGGACAAGCTATGGCTACACCTTC
CATSRDRGDRTSYGYTF
>NA|TRBJ1-1|TRBD1|TRBV5-1
TGCGCCAGCAGCTTTACCCCCCTTACAGGGGGTACTGAAGCTTTCTTT
CASSFTPLTGGTEAFF
>NA|TRBJ2-5|TRBD1|TRBV5-1
TGCGCCAGCAGCATTTACAGGGGCGGAGAGACCCAGTACTTC
CASSIYRGGETQYF
>NA|TRBJ1-1|NA|TRBV6-5
TGTGCCAGCAGTTATTGGGACAAGAACACTGAAGCTTTCTTT
CASSYWDKNTEAFF
>NA|TRBJ2-7|TRBD2|TRBV28
TGTGCCAGCAGTAACACTTATAGCGGGAACTACGAGCAGTACTTC
CASSNTYSGNYEQYF
>once|TRBJ2-7|TRBD1|TRBV19
TGTGCCAGTACTCCTGTCGGGACAGGGTCCTACGAGCAGTACTTC
CASTPVGTGSYEQYF
>NA|TRBJ2-5|NA|TRBV4-3
TGCGCCAGCAGCCAAGATACGGCAGTACAAGAGACCCAGTACTTC
CASSQDTAVQETQYF
>NA|TRBJ2-7|TRBD1|TRBV28
TGTGCCAGCAGTTACGGGACAGTGAGCTCCTACGAGCAGTACTTC
CASSYGTVSSYEQYF
>NA|TRBJ2-6|TRBD1|TRBV30
TGTGCCTGGAGTAGACGTGGACGCGGGACAGGGGGCCTCTCTGGGGCCAACGTCCTGACTTTC
CAWSRRGRGTGGLSGANVLTF